This record covers a single TCR beta chain. Trimming took off 6 bases at V and 2 bases at J, with 13 bases between the two ends. The CDR3 consists of 14 residues. Germline-derived CDR1 and CDR2 are MDHEN and SYDVKM. The sample comes from a study of blood T cell repertoires in COVID-19. Background on the study: COVID-19 samples collected from the United States, Italy and Spain covered acute and convalescent phases.

Authors' methods: Cell counts per sample came from amplifying reference gene primers. Clones were sequenced by immunoSEQ multiplex PCR, and TCRdb holds only the in-frame ones, with some missing. Clone size and the V and J calls come from that table; the DNA yielded D and trimming. The table includes a few hundred thousand clones, 75% to 90% detected once. Material: peripheral blood. The TCR comes from a man between 18 and 35 years old with active or convalescent COVID-19. The V call is TRBV28, the J call TRBJ1-2; D may be TRBD1 (5 bases). The CDR3 here is CASRGAGKNYGYTF. The CDR3 bases are TGTGCCAGCAGAGGAGCAGGGAAAAACTATGGCTACACCTTC.